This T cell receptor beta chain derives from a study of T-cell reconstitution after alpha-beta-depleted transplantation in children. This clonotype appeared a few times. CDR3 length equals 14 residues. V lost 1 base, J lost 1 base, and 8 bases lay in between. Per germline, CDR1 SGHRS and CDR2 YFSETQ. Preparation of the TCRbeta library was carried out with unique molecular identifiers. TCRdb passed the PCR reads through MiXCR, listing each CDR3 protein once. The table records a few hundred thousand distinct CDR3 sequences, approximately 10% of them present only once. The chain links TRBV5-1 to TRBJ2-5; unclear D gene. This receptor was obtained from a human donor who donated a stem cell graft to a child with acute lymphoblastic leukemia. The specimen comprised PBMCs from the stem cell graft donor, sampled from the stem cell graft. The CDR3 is CASSLNSPQETQYF. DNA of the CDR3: TGCGCCAGCAGCTTGAACAGTCCCCAAGAGACCCAGTACTTC.